This T cell receptor beta chain was retrieved from a study of PD-1 blockade in mismatch repair-deficient tumors. About the study: Enrolled about 2012-2016, patients had progressing, pretreated mismatch repair-deficient cancers of around 12 types. Broader study findings: Tumor-resident clones, often absent from pretreatment blood, expanded after pembrolizumab and then contracted.

V was pared by 4 bases and J by 4 bases, with 5 bases between. Germline V gives CDR1 LGHNA, CDR2 YSLEER. The CDR3 consists of 12 residues. Every patient had mismatch repair deficiency by PCR or immunohistochemistry. TCRs were sequenced from a few patients responding to pembrolizumab. Repertoires were generated with immunoSEQ multiplex PCR, while TCRdb's copy carries only in-frame clones and drops some. The table has under 150,000 clones, approximately 86% seen once. In the case of this clone: As yet, its antigen is unknown.

This TCR derives from an adult with mismatch repair-deficient cancer. Sequencing used peripheral blood, obtained 44 weeks after starting pembrolizumab. This chain connects TRBV4-3 to TRBJ2-1; D is unclear. In nucleotides, the CDR3 is TGCGCCAGCAGCCGTCGTTACAATGAGCAGTTCTTC. Its protein product is CASSRRYNEQFF.